The 5 T cell receptor beta chains listed next were all sequenced from one sample in a study of post-analysis software for immune sequencing data. Broader study findings: Five TRBV segments appeared more often in patients than in controls, and TRBV5-6, TRBV5-1 and TRBV20-1 were among these.

Prepared libraries of TCR beta cDNA carried unique molecular identifiers. One entry per CDR3 protein, called by TCRdb with MiXCR from the PCR reads. The sample lists some 450,000 distinct CDR3 sequences, roughly 45% seen once, with over 10% in the top ten. No cognate antigen is known for these TCRs. Sequencing used blood. These receptors came from a girl under 18 with multiple sclerosis.

This chain uses TRBV14 with TRBJ2-7; 7 bases fit TRBD1. With 1 base clipped from V and 2 bases from J, the junction kept 14 bases outside the gene matches. The V gene's germline CDR1 is SGHDN and CDR2 FVKESK. The CDR3 runs to 18 residues. CDR3: CASSQVLVTGLPAYEQYF. In DNA form, the CDR3 reads TGTGCCAGCAGCCAAGTTTTGGTGACAGGGCTCCCTGCCTACGAGCAGTACTTC.

This clonotype was detected only once. The rearrangement links TRBV12-3 or TRBV12-4 to TRBJ1-1; D gene ambiguous. CDR3 length equals 14 residues. The ends were cut back, 4 bases at V and 2 bases at J, with 11 bases in the middle. CDR3 in DNA: TGTGCCAGCAGTTGGGTGACACTTAACACTGAAGCTTTCTTT. Protein sequence: CASSWVTLNTEAFF.

V is TRBV7-2 and J is TRBJ1-6, with 7 bases identical to TRBD1. The junction had 6 bases not matched to a gene; V was cut back by 2 bases and J by 17 bases. CDR1 and CDR2 (germline): SGHTA, FQGNSA. The CDR3 extends over 12 amino acids. The CDR3 protein is CASSLRTGKVHF. Here the CDR3 DNA reads TGTGCCAGCAGCTTAAGGACAGGCAAGGTCCACTTT. The full variable domain, with the rest looked up from reference TRBV7-2 and TRBJ1-6, is GAGVSQSPSNKVTEKGKDVELRCDPISGHTALYWYRQSLGQGLEFLIYFQGNSAPDKSGLPSDRFSAERTGGSVSTLTIQRTQQEDSAVYLCASSLRTGKVHFGNGTRLTVT.

In this sample, this clonotype turned up a few times. The chain recombines TRBV28 with TRBJ2-1; unclear D gene. The V gene lost 3 bases and the J gene lost 0 bases, with 9 bases spanning the gap. This CDR3 is 15 amino acids long. Germline CDR1 and CDR2: MDHEN and SYDVKM. CDR3 DNA: TGTGCCAGCAGTTTTGCGGACCCCTCCTACAATGAGCAGTTCTTC. This codes for CASSFADPSYNEQFF.

There are a few counts of this clonotype. The V and J genes are TRBV7-2 and TRBJ2-3; possible D gene TRBD2, 6 bases. Germline V gene lookup returns CDR1 SGHTA and CDR2 FQGNSA. The length of the CDR3 is 14 residues. V dropped 5 bases and J dropped 3 bases, with 12 bases sitting between them. In nucleotides, the CDR3 is TGTGCCAGCAGCCCGCGGGGTGAAACAGATACGCAGTATTTT. Translating it yields CASSPRGETDTQYF.